This T cell receptor (beta chain) was sequenced during a study of identical twins. Broader study findings: Monozygotic twins shared more out-of-frame TCR alpha than recombination models predicted. Low generation-probability sequences were in excess among twin-shared out-of-frame alpha sequences.

Each CDR3 protein gets one entry after TCRdb re-called the 5' RACE reads with MiXCR. The repertoire holds hundreds of thousands of distinct CDR3 sequences, 6% to 8.5% seen once, with roughly 5.4% in the top ten. CDR1 is SGHRS, CDR2 YFSETQ, per germline. This CDR3 has 13 amino acids. Trimming removed 5 bases from V and 6 bases from J, with 12 bases in between. This clonotype was detected many times. Antigen unknown. These data were likewise used in another study, on yellow fever vaccine responses in identical twins. As that study records: It has been reported that, in twins, the vaccine T cell response seemed partly convergent and partly personalized.

Sequencing was performed on CD8+ T cells sorted from blood. The origin of this receptor is a young woman in good health. The chain couples TRBV5-1 to TRBJ2-1; D not certain. CDR3 residues: CASSLGPSNEQFF. The CDR3, as DNA: TGCGCCAGCAGTCTTGGTCCTTCCAATGAGCAGTTCTTC.